This T cell receptor (beta chain) derives from a study of blood T cell repertoires in COVID-19. Study-level information: COVID-19 samples, acute and convalescent, were from the United States, Italy and Spain.

Original methodology: Reference gene primer amplification gave nucleated cell count estimates. Repertoires were generated with immunoSEQ multiplex PCR, while TCRdb's copy carries only in-frame clones and drops some. V, J and clone size derive from that table, while D and trimming were established from the DNA sequence. The sample gives around 250,000 clones, around four fifths of which show up once; around 5.4% is in the top ten. The germline V gene encodes CDR1 MDHEN and CDR2 SYDVKM. This CDR3 has 13 amino acids. V was clipped by 2 bases and J by 7 bases; unmatched bases: 4. Sequencing used peripheral blood. The chain has TRBV28 and TRBJ1-1, with 7 bases matching TRBD1. This clonotype originated in an older man with acute or convalescent COVID-19. The CDR3 sequence: CASSLRAGGEAFF. CDR3 bases: TGTGCCAGCAGTTTAAGGGCAGGGGGTGAAGCTTTCTTT.